The 28 T cell receptor beta chains given below trace back to one sample, sequenced in a study of T cell repertoires in cytomegalovirus infection (dated by TCRdb to about 2019). Sequencing was performed on an Illumina HiSeq 1500. The public reads were quality trimmed at Q25 with fastp and then assembled into clones with MiXCR by TCRdb, keeping productive beta chains. When rows share a CDR3 protein, they turn into one entry using the most common DNA and genes. Here the sample has 500,000 or so distinct CDR3 sequences; 16% occur a single time. Roughly a quarter of the sample rests with the top ten. Sequences were obtained from CD8+ T cells from PBMCs. All receptors derive from a human donor in good health (CMV status not recorded). Some clones in this sample may be carry-over from other donors' samples.

This clonotype was found a few times. V and J are TRBV29-1 and TRBJ2-1; 10 bases line up with TRBD2. There are 15 residues in the CDR3. The germline CDR1 and CDR2 sequences are SQVTM and ANQGSEA. The ends lost 4 bases at V and 4 bases at J; junction bases unmatched: 7. The CDR3 reads CSVGPSGGFYNEQFF. Written as DNA, the CDR3 is TGCAGCGTTGGCCCTAGCGGGGGATTTTACAATGAGCAGTTCTTC.

The chain employs TRBV5-5 and TRBJ1-2; 9 bases map to TRBD1. CDR3 size: 16 residues. CDR1 SGHKS and CDR2 YYEKEE come from the germline V gene (reference sequence). The J segment lost 3 bases and the V segment lost 1 base, leaving 7 bases of the junction unmatched. For the CDR3, the DNA is TGTGCCAGCAGCTTGAAGGTCACAGGGGGCTACTATGGCTACACCTTC. Amino acids: CASSLKVTGGYYGYTF.

This clonotype has ten or more counts. This rearrangement joins TRBV7-6 to TRBJ2-7; perhaps TRBD2 as D (6 bases). The CDR3 totals 14 residues. Germline CDR1 is SGHVS and CDR2 is FNYEAQ. Trimming removed 1 base at V and 2 bases at J, with 9 bases between. The CDR3 region has the DNA TGTGCCAGCAGCTTAGAGCTAGCGCCCTACGAGCAGTACTTC. It encodes CASSLELAPYEQYF.

This clonotype has at least ten counts. J is TRBJ2-5 and V is TRBV24-1; D uncertain. The V end was cut by 9 bases, the J end by 1 base, with 11 bases between. The CDR3 loop spans 13 amino acids. The germline V gene encodes CDR1 KGHDR and CDR2 SFDVKD. The DNA of the CDR3 is TGTGCCACCGGGAAGGAGTTCCAAGAGACCCAGTACTTC. Translation gives CATGKEFQETQYF.

The CDR3 here is CASSLVQGVYNEQFF. The CDR3 nucleotides are TGTGCCAGCAGCTTGGTACAGGGGGTCTACAATGAGCAGTTCTTC. V gene TRBV5-4 combines with J gene TRBJ2-1; 8 bases line up with TRBD1. The CDR3 is 15 residues long. J lost 3 bases, V lost 0 bases, and 2 bases had no gene match. Germline V gene data show CDR1 as SGHNT and CDR2 as YYREEE (reference sequence).

This clonotype was recorded many times. The CDR3 DNA reads as TGTGCCAGCAGTTACTTAGCGGGGGGCACAGATACGCAGTATTTT. Encoded protein: CASSYLAGGTDTQYF. The chain uses TRBV6-6 and TRBJ2-3; TRBD2 matches 9 bases. The CDR3 extends over 15 amino acids. V gave up 1 base and J gave up 1 base; unmatched junction bases: 0. Germline loops: CDR1 MNHNY, CDR2 SVGAGI (reference sequence).

There are many counts of this clonotype. The J gene is TRBJ2-7, the V gene TRBV5-6; 9 nucleotides line up with TRBD1. The CDR3 is 17 residues long. V shed 4 bases, J shed 0 bases, and the junction held 11 bases outside the gene matches. Looked up from germline, CDR1 is SGHDT and CDR2 is YYEEEE. This CDR3 reads CASSMGGQGSSSYEQYF. CDR3 nucleotide sequence: TGTGCCAGCAGCATGGGGGGACAGGGCTCCAGCTCCTACGAGCAGTACTTC.

The sample holds many counts of this clonotype. This chain links TRBV7-9 with TRBJ2-1; no clear D. The germline V gene has CDR1 SEHNR and CDR2 FQNEAQ (reference sequence). The CDR3 runs 15 residues. Trimming pared 3 bases from V and 4 bases from J, leaving 13 bases between. CDR3 amino acids: CASSLPGVPYNEQFF. CDR3 nucleotides: TGTGCCAGCAGCTTGCCAGGCGTACCTTACAATGAGCAGTTCTTC.

V usage is TRBV19 and J usage is TRBJ1-5, with unresolved D. Germline V gene sequence: CDR1 LNHDA, CDR2 SQIVND (reference sequence). V was shortened by 7 bases and J by 0 bases, with 10 bases between the two germline ends. The CDR3 loop spans 14 amino acids. The CDR3 region is CASIMGHSNQPQHF. CDR3 in DNA: TGTGCCAGTATTATGGGCCATAGCAATCAGCCCCAGCATTTT.

J is TRBJ2-3 and V is TRBV6-2 or TRBV6-3; 7 bases map to TRBD2. CDR3 length: 16 residues. Germline CDR1 MNHEY, CDR2 SVGEGT. V lost 5 bases, J lost 5 bases, and 13 bases stayed unmatched. The CDR3 is CASSPLGAGVIDTQYF. The CDR3 DNA reads as TGTGCCAGCAGTCCCCTAGGGGCGGGGGTTATAGATACGCAGTATTTT.

This clonotype was seen a handful of times. V is TRBV12-3 or TRBV12-4 and J is TRBJ1-5; D is undetermined. The CDR3 length is 14 residues. V dropped 5 bases and J dropped 0 bases, with 8 bases sitting between them. The chain's CDR3 is CASSPLPSNQPQHF. DNA of the CDR3: TGTGCCAGCAGTCCACTCCCTAGCAATCAGCCCCAGCATTTT.

This clonotype occurred many times. The chain employs TRBV20-1 and TRBJ1-5, with 8 bases fitting TRBD1. From germline, CDR1 is DFQATT and CDR2 SNEGSKA (reference sequence). Trimming took 0 bases from V and 3 from J; bases not matched to a gene: 7. The CDR3 length is 16 residues. The CDR3 loop reads CSARDLTGADNQPQHF. DNA of the CDR3: TGCAGTGCTAGAGATCTGACAGGGGCAGACAATCAGCCCCAGCATTTT.

This clonotype has at least ten counts. CDR3 nucleotides: TGTGCCAGCAGCCCTCCCGGGGGACTAGATTTAGATACGCAGTATTTT. This sequence encodes CASSPPGGLDLDTQYF. The chain joins TRBV7-2 to TRBJ2-3; 8 bases agree with TRBD2. The CDR3 loop spans 16 amino acids. V trimming: 5 bases; J trimming: 5 bases; junction bases outside the gene matches: 12. Germline CDR1 SGHTA, CDR2 FQGNSA.

The genes are TRBV27 and TRBJ2-7; D might be TRBD1 (6 bases). CDR1 and CDR2 (germline): MNHEY, SMNVEV (reference sequence). V lost 8 bases to trimming and J lost 5 bases, with 16 bases between them. The CDR3 covers 13 residues. The DNA for the CDR3 is TGTGCCAGCTCAGGGCACAGGGTGAACGAGCAGTACTTC. Translated, it gives CASSGHRVNEQYF.

There are many counts of this clonotype. This chain joins TRBV12-5 and TRBJ2-5; D might be TRBD1 (6 bases). Trimming took 9 bases from V and 7 from J, leaving 15 bases between them. The length of the CDR3 is 12 residues. CDR1 is LGHNT and CDR2 is FRNRAP in the germline V gene. DNA of the CDR3: TGTGCTAGCGCCACAGGGCAGGGGACCCAGTACTTC. Its translation: CASATGQGTQYF.

This sequence joins TRBV11-2 and TRBJ2-7; 7 nucleotides line up with TRBD2. V trimming: 1 base; J trimming: 6 bases; junction bases outside the gene matches: 6. Germline V gene data show CDR1 as SGHAT and CDR2 as FQNNGV. There are 14 residues in the CDR3. CDR3 bases: TGTGCCAGCAGCTTAGTGGCGGGAGAGGGCGAGCAGTACTTC. This sequence encodes CASSLVAGEGEQYF.

This clonotype was counted many times. V and J are TRBV14 and TRBJ2-1, with 9 positions matching TRBD2. The junction had 3 bases not matched to a gene; V was cut back by 4 bases and J by 8 bases. The germline CDR1 and CDR2 sequences are SGHDN and FVKESK. The CDR3 is made up of 13 amino acids. CDR3: CASSRGRGDEQFF. In DNA form, the CDR3 reads TGTGCCAGCAGCCGCGGGAGGGGGGATGAGCAGTTCTTC.

A word on this clonotype: This could be a read error, since a much larger clone is one nucleotide away. The V and J genes are TRBV12-3 or TRBV12-4 and TRBJ1-4, with a possible D match to TRBD1 (6 bases). Trimming took 8 bases from V and 8 from J, leaving 18 bases between them. This CDR3 has 14 amino acids. The CDR3 loop reads CASAERGGGEKLFF. CDR3 sequence (DNA): TGTGCCAGCGCCGAGCGGGGAGGGGGGGAAAAACTGTTTTTT.

Only a few counts were recorded for this clonotype. CDR3 DNA sequence: TGTGCCAGCAGCTTGACGTCCCGTCGCGGGAGTACGTCCTACAATGAGCAGTTCTTC. This translates into CASSLTSRRGSTSYNEQFF. The V call is TRBV5-6, the J call TRBJ2-1; TRBD2 matches 7 bases. Germline assignment: CDR1 SGHDT and CDR2 YYEEEE. With 1 base clipped from V and 1 base from J, the junction kept 14 bases outside the gene matches. This CDR3 is 19 amino acids long.

The sample holds a few counts of this clonotype. The genes are TRBV14 and TRBJ1-2, with D tentatively TRBD1 (6 bases). The CDR3 consists of 14 residues. Trimming took off 1 base at V and 6 bases at J, with 12 bases between the two ends. Looked up from germline, CDR1 is SGHDN and CDR2 is FVKESK. The CDR3 region is CASSQGRGRHGYTF. Written as DNA, the CDR3 is TGTGCCAGCAGCCAAGGAAGGGGGAGGCATGGCTACACCTTC.

This clonotype came up a few times. The rearrangement uses TRBV9 and TRBJ1-1, with D unresolved. Germline V gene data show CDR1 as SGDLS and CDR2 as YYNGEE. The CDR3 sequence is 16 residues long. V lost 4 bases and J lost 3, with 19 bases in between. CDR3 DNA sequence: TGTGCCAGCAGCCTCGAGGGAGGAGGAGGTCACACTGAAGCTTTCTTT. Translating it yields CASSLEGGGGHTEAFF.

This clonotype has at least ten counts. V gene TRBV27 combines with J gene TRBJ1-2, with D maybe TRBD1 (6 bases). The CDR3 sequence is 17 residues long. The ends were cut back, 5 bases at V and 6 bases at J, with 25 bases in the middle. Germline assignment: CDR1 MNHEY and CDR2 SMNVEV (reference sequence). This chain's CDR3 is CASSPLSSGGPLNGYTF. For the CDR3, the DNA is TGTGCCAGCAGTCCCCTTTCCTCCGGGGGGCCACTGAATGGCTACACCTTC.

Comment on this clonotype: One base away lies a much larger clone, so this may be a sequencing read error. This rearrangement joins TRBV6-1 to TRBJ2-3; 9 nucleotides align to TRBD2. CDR3 length: 15 residues. Germline V gene lookup returns CDR1 MNHNS and CDR2 SASEGT. CDR3 sequence reads: CASSEYSGRTDTHYF. CDR3 DNA: TGTGCCAGCAGTGAATATAGCGGGAGAACAGATACGCATTATTTT.

Here the CDR3 DNA reads TGTGCTAGTGGTCCCACCGGGACAGGGAGGGATACGCAGTATTTT. Its protein is CASGPTGTGRDTQYF. The chain carries TRBV12-5 and TRBJ2-3; TRBD1 matches at 9 bases. Looked up from germline, CDR1 is LGHNT and CDR2 is FRNRAP. The length of the CDR3 is 15 residues. V shed 5 bases and J 6 bases; nucleotides not matched to a gene: 9.

The chain joins TRBV9 to TRBJ1-1, with D possibly being TRBD1 (5 bases). V lost 6 bases and J 1 base, leaving 13 bases between the germline ends. The CDR3 has 14 amino acids. Germline lookup yields CDR1 SGDLS and CDR2 YYNGEE. The CDR3 nucleotides are TGTGCCAGCAATGTGGAGGGGAAGAACACTGAAGCTTTCTTT. This gives the protein CASNVEGKNTEAFF. The full variable domain, its missing parts supplied by reference TRBV9 and TRBJ1-1, is DSGVTQTPKHLITATGQRVTLRCSPRSGDLSVYWYQQSLDQGLQFLIQYYNGEERAKGNILERFSAQQFPDLHSELNLSSLELGDSALYFCASNVEGKNTEAFFGQGTRLTVV.

The V call is TRBV6-1, the J call TRBJ2-1, with D perhaps TRBD2 (6 bases). Trimming stripped 3 bases from V and 5 bases from J, with 14 bases between. Germline values: CDR1 MNHNS, CDR2 SASEGT. CDR3 length: 15 amino acids. The CDR3 reads CASSDGGYPHNEQFF. DNA of the CDR3: TGTGCCAGCAGTGATGGAGGGTACCCCCACAATGAGCAGTTCTTC.

This clonotype was observed many times. CDR3 sequence (DNA): TGTGCCAGCAGTCCCTACGACTTCACAACTAATGAAAAACTGTTTTTT. Translated, it gives CASSPYDFTTNEKLFF. The chain recombines TRBV12-3 or TRBV12-4 with TRBJ1-4, with unresolved D. This CDR3 comprises 16 residues. V lost 5 bases, J lost 0 bases, and 13 bases lay in between.

CDR3 nucleotides: TGTGCCAGCAGTTTTAGGGACGAACCCACCTACGAGCAGTACTTC. It is translated as CASSFRDEPTYEQYF. This rearrangement joins TRBV27 to TRBJ2-7; possibly TRBD1 or TRBD2 for D (5 bases each). V was pared by 3 bases and J by 2 bases, with 14 bases between. The CDR3 contains 15 residues. Germline values: CDR1 MNHEY, CDR2 SMNVEV (reference sequence).